Listed here is a single T cell receptor (beta chain). This specimen belongs to a study of blood T cell repertoires in COVID-19. Using immunoSEQ multiplex PCR, the repertoire was profiled, and TCRdb retains in-frame clones only, with some absent. The profile covers under 60,000 clones, with about 92% appearing a single time and around 30% taken by the ten largest. Germline loops: CDR1 WNHNN, CDR2 SYGVQD (reference sequence). This CDR3 is 13 amino acids long. V was clipped by 3 bases and J by 5 bases, with 5 bases between them. Sequencing was done on a sample of peripheral blood. The chain employs TRBV10-1 and TRBJ1-6; no clear D gene. The TCR was taken from a woman aged 80 or over with acute or convalescent COVID-19. The CDR3 loop is CASSDLHNSPLHF. The CDR3 nucleotides read TGCGCCAGCAGTGACCTCCATAATTCACCCCTCCACTTT.